The 17 T cell receptor beta chains below were found in one sample sequenced in a study of blood T cell repertoires in COVID-19. TCRdb's copy holds only in-frame clones and misses some; the assay was immunoSEQ multiplex PCR. The table includes 65,000 to 85,000 clones, approximately 89% detected once. Sequencing was carried out using peripheral blood. Source of these receptors: a human donor in a cohort sampled during active COVID-19.

The CDR3 DNA follows: TGTGCCAGCAGTCCCGAACCTATCGGGATGGGCTACACCTTC. Translation gives CASSPEPIGMGYTF. This chain connects TRBV27 to TRBJ1-2; D gene unclear. The V and J ends lost 5 bases and 8 bases respectively, with 18 bases between them. This CDR3 contains 14 residues. Germline V gives CDR1 MNHEY, CDR2 SMNVEV (reference sequence).

The rearrangement joins TRBV7-2 to TRBJ2-1, with D uncertain. The germline CDR1 and CDR2 sequences are SGHTA and FQGNSA. The CDR3 is 14 amino acids. The germline V and J ends were trimmed by 7 bases and 9 bases, with 19 bases remaining between them. The CDR3 DNA follows: TGTGCCAGCACCCCTCGAGGAGATGATGCTGAGCAGTTCTTC. It translates to CASTPRGDDAEQFF.

The J gene is TRBJ2-7, the V gene TRBV5-1; 9 nucleotides agree with TRBD1. The CDR3 spans 16 residues. CDR1 and CDR2 (germline): SGHRS, YFSETQ. V was clipped by 0 bases and J by 0 bases; unmatched bases: 4. This CDR3 is CASSLGDRESSYEQYF. CDR3 nucleotides: TGCGCCAGCAGCTTGGGGGACAGGGAAAGCTCCTACGAGCAGTACTTC.

This clone came up once. The chain joins TRBV7-2 to TRBJ2-1; 9 bases fit TRBD1. Germline V CDR1 and CDR2: SGHTA, FQGNSA. The CDR3 spans 16 residues. Trimming took 6 bases from V and 4 from J; bases not matched to a gene: 10. The CDR3 protein is CASSPPGTGPYNEQFF. In DNA, the CDR3 is TGTGCCAGCAGTCCTCCGGGGACAGGGCCTTACAATGAGCAGTTCTTC.

V usage is TRBV2 and J usage is TRBJ1-2; D might be TRBD1 (6 bases). Trimming left V 2 bases short and J 6 bases short, with 22 bases between. Germline V gene data show CDR1 as SNHLY and CDR2 as FYNNEI. The length of the CDR3 is 17 residues. CDR3 residues: CASSERAGAWTQHGYTF. For the CDR3, the DNA is TGTGCCAGCAGTGAAAGGGCAGGGGCTTGGACCCAACATGGCTACACCTTC.

The rearrangement uses TRBV4-1 and TRBJ2-1; the match to TRBD2 covers 8 bases. There are 15 residues in the CDR3. CDR1 and CDR2 from the germline V gene are MGHRA and YSYEKL. Losses at the gene ends were 0 bases for V and 7 bases for J; bases not matched to a gene: 5. CDR3 in amino acids: CASSQDGGGPNEQFF. The CDR3 DNA reads as TGCGCCAGCAGCCAAGACGGGGGGGGCCCGAATGAGCAGTTCTTC.

This clone showed up just once. J is TRBJ2-1 and V is TRBV14; D possibly corresponds to TRBD2 (6 bases). V lost 6 bases and J lost 9, with 27 bases in between. Germline V CDR1 and CDR2: SGHDN, FVKESK. The CDR3 has 17 amino acids. The CDR3 DNA follows: TGTGCCAGCAGTCCGCTCCCCGGGACTCCGGAGGAGGGTGAGCAGTTCTTC. Translated, it gives CASSPLPGTPEEGEQFF. The entire variable domain, with the rest obtained from reference TRBV14 and TRBJ2-1, is as follows: EAGVTQFPSHSVIEKGQTVTLRCDPISGHDNLYWYRRVMGKEIKFLLHFVKESKQDESGMPNNRFLAERTGGTYSTLKVQPAELEDSGVYFCASSPLPGTPEEGEQFFGPGTRLTVL.

This sequence joins TRBV6-2 or TRBV6-3 and TRBJ1-6; D not resolved. CDR3 size: 12 residues. Deletions cut 5 bases from V and 14 bases from J, with 13 bases between. Germline CDR1 is MNHEY and CDR2 is SVGEGT. CDR3 amino acids: CASSQSGWSLHF. The CDR3 bases are TGTGCCAGCAGTCAGTCCGGGTGGTCCCTCCACTTT.

The chain has TRBV19 and TRBJ1-6, with 7 bases fitting TRBD1. Losses at the gene ends were 5 bases for V and 6 bases for J; bases not matched to a gene: 13. CDR1 and CDR2 from the germline V gene are LNHDA and SQIVND (reference sequence). This CDR3 contains 17 residues. The CDR3: CASSGQQGRLINSPLHF. Here the CDR3 DNA reads TGTGCCAGTAGTGGGCAACAGGGGAGGCTAATTAATTCACCCCTCCACTTT.

V is TRBV19 and J is TRBJ2-1, with 9 nucleotides matching TRBD2. CDR1 and CDR2 (germline): LNHDA, SQIVND (reference sequence). J was trimmed by 8 bases and V by 10 bases; bases with no gene match: 6. This CDR3 spans 12 amino acids. CDR3: CATGLASDEQFF. CDR3 in DNA: TGTGCCACCGGACTAGCGAGCGATGAGCAGTTCTTC.

The rearrangement uses TRBV5-8 and TRBJ1-1; TRBD1 might be the D (6 bases). CDR3 length: 17 amino acids. Germline V gene sequence: CDR1 SGHTS, CDR2 YDEGEE. Deletions cut 4 bases from V and 0 bases from J, with 19 bases between. In DNA form, the CDR3 reads TGTGCCAGCAGCCACGTTGGGGGCGCGAGGATGAACACTGAAGCTTTCTTT. This translates into CASSHVGGARMNTEAFF.

The chain couples TRBV7-2 to TRBJ2-7; unclear D gene. The germline CDR1 and CDR2 sequences are SGHTA and FQGNSA. The CDR3 totals 13 residues. V was pared by 5 bases and J by 7 bases, with 15 bases between. CDR3 in DNA: TGTGCCAGCAGCATCACCTACGTAAGTGAGCAGTACTTC. Amino acid sequence: CASSITYVSEQYF.

The chain employs TRBV30 and TRBJ2-7; 13 bases map to TRBD2. This CDR3 contains 15 residues. From germline, CDR1 is GTSNPN and CDR2 SVGIG (reference sequence). The V and J ends lost 7 bases and 4 bases, in that order; junction bases with no gene match: 10. In nucleotides, the CDR3 is TGTGCCTTACGACTAGCGGGGGGTAACTTGTACGAGCAGTACTTC. Its protein product is CALRLAGGNLYEQYF.

The chain is built from TRBV10-1 and TRBJ2-6; TRBD2 is a possible D gene (6 bases). V dropped 3 bases and J dropped 0 bases, with 18 bases sitting between them. This CDR3 region has 19 residues. CDR1 and CDR2 from the germline V gene are WNHNN and SYGVQD (reference sequence). CDR3 coding DNA: TGCGCCAGCAGTGATCCCGGGACTGATAAAAGCTCTGGGGCCAACGTCCTGACTTTC. As protein: CASSDPGTDKSSGANVLTF.

V usage is TRBV7-2 and J usage is TRBJ2-1; 8 bases agree with TRBD2. This CDR3 contains 15 residues. The V gene's germline CDR1 is SGHTA and CDR2 FQGNSA. The J segment lost 2 bases and the V segment lost 4 bases, leaving 4 bases of the junction unmatched. This CDR3 is CASSSSGFTYNEQFF. DNA of the CDR3: TGTGCCAGCAGCTCTAGCGGGTTCACCTACAATGAGCAGTTCTTC.

The chain links TRBV7-3 to TRBJ2-1; 7 bases line up with TRBD1. Germline V gives CDR1 SGHTA, CDR2 FQGTGA. V was pared by 5 bases and J by 8 bases, with 12 bases of the junction left unmatched. The CDR3 extends over 15 amino acids. CDR3 sequence (DNA): TGTGCCAGCAGCCCCACGGGGACAGCCTTGCATGAGCAGTTCTTC. Translation: CASSPTGTALHEQFF.

This chain links TRBV5-1 with TRBJ2-5; 8 bases are a match to TRBD2. The CDR3 spans 16 residues. Trimming took 4 bases from V and 4 from J; bases not matched to a gene: 12. The V gene's germline CDR1 is SGHRS and CDR2 YFSETQ. CDR3 sequence reads: CASSLMLAGSRETQYF. The DNA of the CDR3 is TGCGCCAGCAGCCTGATGTTAGCGGGGTCCCGAGAGACCCAGTACTTC. The full variable domain, its missing parts supplied by reference TRBV5-1 and TRBJ2-5, is KAGVTQTPRYLIKTRGQQVTLSCSPISGHRSVSWYQQTPGQGLQFLFEYFSETQRNKGNFPGRFSGRQFSNSRSEMNVSTLELGDSALYLCASSLMLAGSRETQYFGPGTRLLVL.